This T cell receptor (beta chain) was retrieved from a study of post-analysis software for immune sequencing data. Researchers reported that TCR beta cDNA libraries carried unique molecular identifiers. From the PCR reads, TCRdb called clonotypes with MiXCR, one entry per CDR3 protein. The table lists almost 700,000 distinct CDR3 sequences, 59% of them singletons. This clonotype was seen more than once but under ten times. The sample comprised blood. The TCR originated in a girl aged 2 to 9 with multiple sclerosis.

The DNA of the CDR3 is TGTGCCAGCAGTGAATGGTATCAAGAGACCCAGTACTTC. Translated, it gives CASSEWYQETQYF. This chain links TRBV6-1 with TRBJ2-5; D unclear. V lost 2 bases, J lost 2 bases, and 6 bases lay in between. The germline V gene encodes CDR1 MNHNS and CDR2 SASEGT. This CDR3 spans 13 amino acids.